This TCR beta chain stems from a study of identifying expanded T cells in peripheral blood. Study-level results: Two-week clone count variance significantly increased as total template count grew. Differentially abundant clones: around 1.2 between replicates, 16.4 at about 13 days, less than 20 at four.

This table comes from immunoSEQ multiplex PCR, and its TCRdb copy is limited to in-frame clones, with some not included. The sample includes around 120,000 clones, more than 75% of them seen just once. This clone was seen only a few times. The target antigen is unknown. V was shortened by 6 bases and J by 0 bases, with 12 bases between the two germline ends. Germline V gives CDR1 LNHDA, CDR2 SQIVND (reference sequence). The CDR3 consists of 14 residues. The sample consisted of blood. This sequence was found in a person aged 18 to 75 in good health. The rearrangement uses TRBV19 and TRBJ2-7; TRBD1 might be the D (6 bases). CDR3 protein: CASSLTGSSYEQYF. In nucleotides, the CDR3 is TGTGCCAGTAGCCTTACAGGGAGCTCCTACGAGCAGTACTTC.